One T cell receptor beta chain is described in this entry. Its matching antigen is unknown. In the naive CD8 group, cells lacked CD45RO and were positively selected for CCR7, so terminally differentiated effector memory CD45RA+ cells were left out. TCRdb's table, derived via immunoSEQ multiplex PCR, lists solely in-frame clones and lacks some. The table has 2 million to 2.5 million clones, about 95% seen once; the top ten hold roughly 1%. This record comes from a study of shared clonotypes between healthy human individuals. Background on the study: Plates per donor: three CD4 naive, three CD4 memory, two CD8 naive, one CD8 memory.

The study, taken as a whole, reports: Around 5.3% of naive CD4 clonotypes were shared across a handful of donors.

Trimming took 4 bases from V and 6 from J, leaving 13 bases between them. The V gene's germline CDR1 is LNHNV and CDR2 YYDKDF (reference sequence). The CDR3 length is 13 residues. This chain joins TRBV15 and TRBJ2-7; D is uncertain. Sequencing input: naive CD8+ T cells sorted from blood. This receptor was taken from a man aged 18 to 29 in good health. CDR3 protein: CATSKGLMGEQYF. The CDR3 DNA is TGTGCCACCAGCAAAGGTTTGATGGGCGAGCAGTACTTC. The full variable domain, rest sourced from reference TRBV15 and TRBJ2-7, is DAMVIQNPRYQVTQFGKPVTLSCSQTLNHNVMYWYQQKSSQAPKLLFHYYDKDFNNEADTPDNFQSRRPNTSFCFLDIRSPGLGDTAMYLCATSKGLMGEQYFGPGTRLTVT.